Listed here is a single T cell receptor beta chain. This sample was included in a study of CD8 T cells in Susac syndrome. Random hexamers were used to reverse transcribe roughly 0.5 to 1 ug of RNA. TCRdb fed the immunoSEQ multiplex PCR reads into MiXCR, producing one record per CDR3 protein. The sample lists roughly 160,000 distinct CDR3 sequences; about 96% were seen once. The sample comprised CD4+ T cells from PBMCs. The sequence derives from a human donor with Susac syndrome.

CDR3 residues: CSVSNRGGDTEAFF. CDR3 nucleotide sequence: TGCAGCGTGTCAAACAGGGGAGGGGACACTGAAGCTTTCTTT. The J gene is TRBJ1-1, the V gene TRBV29-1, with 7 bases that match TRBD1. Per germline, CDR1 SQVTM and CDR2 ANQGSEA. This CDR3 has 14 amino acids. The V gene end was trimmed by 6 bases and the J gene end by 3 bases; junction bases not matched to a gene: 10.